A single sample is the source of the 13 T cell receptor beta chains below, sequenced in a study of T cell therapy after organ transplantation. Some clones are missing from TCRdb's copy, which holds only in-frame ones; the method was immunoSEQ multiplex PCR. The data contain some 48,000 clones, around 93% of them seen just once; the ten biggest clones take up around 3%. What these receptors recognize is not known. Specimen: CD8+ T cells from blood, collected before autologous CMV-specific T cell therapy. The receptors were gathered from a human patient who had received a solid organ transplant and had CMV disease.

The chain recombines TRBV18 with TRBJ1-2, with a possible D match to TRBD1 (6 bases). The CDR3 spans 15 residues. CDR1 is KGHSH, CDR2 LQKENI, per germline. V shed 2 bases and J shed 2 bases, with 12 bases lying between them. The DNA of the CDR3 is TGTGCCAGCTCACCAGAGCCGGACAGAAACTATGGCTACACCTTC. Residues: CASSPEPDRNYGYTF.

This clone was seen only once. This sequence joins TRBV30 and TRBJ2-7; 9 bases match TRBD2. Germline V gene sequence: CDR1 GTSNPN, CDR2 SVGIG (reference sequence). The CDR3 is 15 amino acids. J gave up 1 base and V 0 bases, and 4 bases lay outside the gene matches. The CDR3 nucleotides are TGTGCCTGGAGTGTGGGGCTAGCGGGATCCTACGAGCAGTACTTC. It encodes CAWSVGLAGSYEQYF.

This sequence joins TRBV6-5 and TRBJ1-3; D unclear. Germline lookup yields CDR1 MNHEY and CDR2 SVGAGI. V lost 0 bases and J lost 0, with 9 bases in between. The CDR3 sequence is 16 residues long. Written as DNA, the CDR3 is TGTGCCAGCAGTTACTCGGCCGTAAGCTCTGGAAACACCATATATTTT. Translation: CASSYSAVSSGNTIYF.

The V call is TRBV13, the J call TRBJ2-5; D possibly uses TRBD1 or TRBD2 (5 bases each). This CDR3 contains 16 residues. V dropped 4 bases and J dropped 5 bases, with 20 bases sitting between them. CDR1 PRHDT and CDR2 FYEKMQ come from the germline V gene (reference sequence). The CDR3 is CASSSRARGPRETQYF. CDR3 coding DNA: TGTGCCAGCAGCTCTCGCGCCCGGGGCCCTCGGGAGACCCAGTACTTC.

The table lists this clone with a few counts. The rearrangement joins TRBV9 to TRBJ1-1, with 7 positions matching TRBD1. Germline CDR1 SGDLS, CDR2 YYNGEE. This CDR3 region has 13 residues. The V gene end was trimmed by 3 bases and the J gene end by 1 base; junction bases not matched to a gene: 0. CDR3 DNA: TGTGCCAGCAGCGCAGGGGGGAACACTGAAGCTTTCTTT. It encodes CASSAGGNTEAFF.

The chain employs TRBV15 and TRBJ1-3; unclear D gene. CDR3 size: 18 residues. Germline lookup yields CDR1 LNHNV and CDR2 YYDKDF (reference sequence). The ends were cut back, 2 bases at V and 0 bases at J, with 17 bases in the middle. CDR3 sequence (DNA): TGTGCCACCAGCAGATCCACTAGTAATTACGGCTCTGGAAACACCATATATTTT. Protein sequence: CATSRSTSNYGSGNTIYF.

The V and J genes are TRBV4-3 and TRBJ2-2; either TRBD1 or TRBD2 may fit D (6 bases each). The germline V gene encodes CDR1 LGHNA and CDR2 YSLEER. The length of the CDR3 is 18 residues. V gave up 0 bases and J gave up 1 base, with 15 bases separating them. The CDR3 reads CASSQEKSGDLNTGELFF. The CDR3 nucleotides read TGCGCCAGCAGCCAAGAGAAATCAGGGGACTTGAACACCGGGGAGCTGTTTTTT.

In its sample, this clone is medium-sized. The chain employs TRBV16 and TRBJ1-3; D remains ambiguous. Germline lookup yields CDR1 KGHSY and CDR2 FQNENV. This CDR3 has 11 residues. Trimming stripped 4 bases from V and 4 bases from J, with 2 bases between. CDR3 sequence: CASSLGNTIYF. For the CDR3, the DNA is TGTGCCAGCAGCCTCGGAAACACCATATATTTT.

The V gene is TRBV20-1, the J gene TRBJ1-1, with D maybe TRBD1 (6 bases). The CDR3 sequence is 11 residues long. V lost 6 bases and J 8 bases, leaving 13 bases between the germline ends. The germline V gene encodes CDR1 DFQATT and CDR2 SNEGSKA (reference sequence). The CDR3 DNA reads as TGCAGTGCCCGGGAGGGGGTCGAAGCTTTCTTT. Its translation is CSAREGVEAFF.

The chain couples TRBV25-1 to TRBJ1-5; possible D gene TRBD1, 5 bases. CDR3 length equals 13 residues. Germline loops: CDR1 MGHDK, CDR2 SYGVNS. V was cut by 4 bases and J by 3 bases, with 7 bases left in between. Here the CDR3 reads CASSAGYNQPQHF. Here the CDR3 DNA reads TGTGCCAGCAGTGCAGGGTACAATCAGCCCCAGCATTTT.

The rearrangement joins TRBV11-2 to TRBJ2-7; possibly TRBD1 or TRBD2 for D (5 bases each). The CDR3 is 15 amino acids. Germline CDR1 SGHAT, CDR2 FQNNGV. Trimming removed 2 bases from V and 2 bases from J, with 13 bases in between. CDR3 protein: CASSLRPRDPYEQYF. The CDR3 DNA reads TGTGCCAGCAGCTTACGTCCCAGGGACCCCTACGAGCAGTACTTC.

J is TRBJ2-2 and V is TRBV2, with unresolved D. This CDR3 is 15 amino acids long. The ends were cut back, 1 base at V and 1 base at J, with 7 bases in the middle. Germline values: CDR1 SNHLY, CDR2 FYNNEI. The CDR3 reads CASSEVDLNTGELFF. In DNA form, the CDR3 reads TGTGCCAGCAGTGAAGTGGATCTGAACACCGGGGAGCTGTTTTTT.

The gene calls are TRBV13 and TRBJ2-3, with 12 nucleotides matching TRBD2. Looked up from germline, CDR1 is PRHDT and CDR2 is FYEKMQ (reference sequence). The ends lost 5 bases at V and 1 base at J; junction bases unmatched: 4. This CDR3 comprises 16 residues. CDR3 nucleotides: TGTGCCAGCAGCCCAAGGACTAGCGGGGGCACAGATACGCAGTATTTT. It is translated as CASSPRTSGGTDTQYF.